This TCR beta chain is drawn from a study of T cell clones after liver transplantation. The table came from immunoSEQ multiplex PCR; TCRdb's copy has only in-frame clones and leaves some out. The table records 70,000 to 85,000 clones, over 70% of them present only once. This clone showed up just once. Trimming stripped 1 base from V and 2 bases from J, with 10 bases between. The CDR3 sequence is 14 residues long. Germline values: CDR1 SGHKS, CDR2 YYEKEE (reference sequence). Sample: CD4+ T cells from blood, taken before liver transplant. The sequence came from a human donor who received a liver transplant. J is TRBJ2-7 and V is TRBV5-5; D is tentatively TRBD1 or TRBD2 (5 bases each). CDR3: CASSLPTGPYEQYF. The CDR3 DNA is TGTGCCAGCAGCTTGCCCACGGGGCCCTACGAGCAGTACTTC.